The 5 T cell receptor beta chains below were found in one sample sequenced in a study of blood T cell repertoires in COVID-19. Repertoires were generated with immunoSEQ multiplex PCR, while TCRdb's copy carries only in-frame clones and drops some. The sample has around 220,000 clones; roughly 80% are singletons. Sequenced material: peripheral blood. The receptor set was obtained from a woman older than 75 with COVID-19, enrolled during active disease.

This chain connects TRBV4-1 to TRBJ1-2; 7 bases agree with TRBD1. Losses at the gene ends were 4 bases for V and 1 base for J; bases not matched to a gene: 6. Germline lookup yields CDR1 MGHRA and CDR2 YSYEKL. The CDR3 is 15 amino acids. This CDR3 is CASSRTGGLNYGYTF. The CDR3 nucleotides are TGCGCCAGCAGCCGGACAGGAGGGCTTAACTATGGCTACACCTTC.

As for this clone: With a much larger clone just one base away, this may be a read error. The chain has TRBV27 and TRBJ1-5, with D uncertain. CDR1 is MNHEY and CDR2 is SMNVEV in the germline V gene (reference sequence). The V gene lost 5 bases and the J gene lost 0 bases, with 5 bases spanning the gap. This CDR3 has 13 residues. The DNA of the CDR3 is TGTGCCAGCAGTCCGTATAGCAATCAGCCCCAGCATTTT. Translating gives CASSPYSNQPQHF.

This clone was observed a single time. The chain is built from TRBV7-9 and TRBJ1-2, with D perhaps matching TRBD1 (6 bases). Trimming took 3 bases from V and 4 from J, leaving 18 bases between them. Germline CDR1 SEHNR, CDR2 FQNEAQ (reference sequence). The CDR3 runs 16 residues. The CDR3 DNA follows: TGTGCCAGCAGCTTCCCATCCCCACAGGGCAGCTATGGCTACACCTTC. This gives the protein CASSFPSPQGSYGYTF. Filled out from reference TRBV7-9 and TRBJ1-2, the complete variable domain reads DTGVSQNPRHKITKRGQNVTFRCDPISEHNRLYWYRQTLGQGPEFLTYFQNEAQLEKSRLLSDRFSAERPKGSFSTLEIQRTEQGDSAMYLCASSFPSPQGSYGYTFGSGTRLTVV.

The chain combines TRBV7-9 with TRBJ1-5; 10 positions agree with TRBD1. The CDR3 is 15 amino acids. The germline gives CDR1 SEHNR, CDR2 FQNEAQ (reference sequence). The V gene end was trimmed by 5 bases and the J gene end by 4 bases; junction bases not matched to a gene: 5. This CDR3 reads CASSPGTGENQPQHF. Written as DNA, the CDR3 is TGTGCCAGCAGCCCCGGGACAGGGGAGAATCAGCCCCAGCATTTT.

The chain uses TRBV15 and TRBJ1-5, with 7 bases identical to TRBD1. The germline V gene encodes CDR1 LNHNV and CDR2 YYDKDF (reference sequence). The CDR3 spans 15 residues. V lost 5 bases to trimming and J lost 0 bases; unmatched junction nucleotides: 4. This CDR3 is CATSGGQYSNQPQHF. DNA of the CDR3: TGTGCCACCAGCGGGGGACAGTATAGCAATCAGCCCCAGCATTTT.